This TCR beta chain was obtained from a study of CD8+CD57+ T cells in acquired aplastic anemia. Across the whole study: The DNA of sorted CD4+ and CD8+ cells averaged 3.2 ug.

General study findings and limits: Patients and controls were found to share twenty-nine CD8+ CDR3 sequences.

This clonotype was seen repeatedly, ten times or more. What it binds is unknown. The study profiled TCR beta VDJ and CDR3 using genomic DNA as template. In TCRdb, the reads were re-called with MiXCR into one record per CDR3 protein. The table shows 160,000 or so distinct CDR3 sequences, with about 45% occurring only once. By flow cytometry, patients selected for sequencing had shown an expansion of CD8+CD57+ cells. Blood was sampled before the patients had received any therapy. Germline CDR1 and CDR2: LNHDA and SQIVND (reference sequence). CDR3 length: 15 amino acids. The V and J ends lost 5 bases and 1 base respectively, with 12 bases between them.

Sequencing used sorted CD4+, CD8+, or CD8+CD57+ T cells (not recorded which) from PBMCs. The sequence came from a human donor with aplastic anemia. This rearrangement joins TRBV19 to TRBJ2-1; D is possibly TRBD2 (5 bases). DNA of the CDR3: TGTGCCAGTAGTGGAGGATCGGGATCCTACAATGAGCAGTTCTTC. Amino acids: CASSGGSGSYNEQFF.